The T cell receptor (beta chain) described here comes from a study of T cells in Graves' hyperthyroidism and ophthalmopathy (dated by TCRdb to between 2019 and 2020). Turning to the overall study: Peripheral blood samples were taken at initial diagnosis, before any treatment was given. TCR V-J signatures able to tell the groups apart were searched for in a discovery cohort of some 100 patients, of whom more than 40 had Graves' ophthalmopathy and 57 had stable Graves' hyperthyroidism. Following sampling, methimazole starting at 30 mg daily was given to hyperthyroidism patients, and high-dose intravenous methylprednisolone was given to ophthalmopathy patients. Whether ophthalmopathy could be predicted prospectively was tested in an independent validation cohort made up of 18 to 20 hyperthyroidism patients plus 17 patients who later progressed to ophthalmopathy. Thyroid tissue and blood T-cell repertoires from six Graves' hyperthyroidism patients were also compared in the study. The roughly 100 discovery patients were randomly divided into training and test sets at a 7:3 ratio. The paper describes TCR Vbeta CDR3 sequencing of more than 120 peripheral blood samples, made up of 43 ophthalmopathy patients, more than 70 hyperthyroidism patients and about 17 progressor patients. Points the paper makes about the study in general: Ophthalmopathy was separated from stable hyperthyroidism by a 13 V-J signature model, with 85% to 90% sensitivity and 81% to 82% specificity obtained in cross-validation and 80%/75% obtained in testing. In validation, the model predicted progression to ophthalmopathy with approximately 70% sensitivity and approximately 72% specificity, a median of 6.5 months before onset. No statistical method was used to set the sample size in advance, and investigators knew the group allocation. Most expanded thyroid clonotypes (frequency above 0.001) were also detected in blood, a finding suggesting that blood repertoires may reflect thyroid immune responses.

Concerning this clonotype itself: Its antigen is unknown. No base quality information exists; no much larger clone differs at one position.

The CDR3 spans 14 residues, from the cysteine through the phenylalanine. The entry retains the CDR3 DNA only, 42 bases that are in frame from base 1. From V the trimming removes 5 bases and from J it removes 6 bases, while the gene matches leave 7 bases of the junction unaccounted for. The germline V gene sets CDR1 to SGHAT and CDR2 to FQNNGV. The TCR beta CDR3 regions were amplified from the RNA transcripts. A first-round RT-PCR of the TCR CDR3 used the HTBI primer set with the Qiagen OneStep RT-PCR kit. Libraries were constructed in a second round of multiplex PCR, after which size selection and purification were performed. Libraries were sequenced paired-end with 100 bp reads on an Illumina HiSeq2000. On the study's bioinformatics: SOAPnuke was used to process the raw data, removing reads that contained adapters or uncalled bases, had a mean Phred below 15, or lacked an exact match to the constant primer or identifier. COPE v1.2.5 was used to merge the high-quality paired reads, and each unique nucleotide sequence was defined as a clonotype. MiTCR v1.1 was used to align clonotypes to the IMGT TRBV, TRBD and TRBJ reference segments. Only V-J combinations with frequency above 0.0001, covering 99.2% of repertoires, were analysed. The TCS score was defined as F50 (clonal expansion) divided by E x V (chaos), with BLOSUM62-based TCRdist calculated between CDR3 peptides within each V-J. Welch's t-statistics and random forest reduced roughly 530 V-J features to 10 to 15, which were used in a naive Bayes classifier (R e1071). Through fastp at Q25 and MiXCR, TCRdb rebuilt clones from the public reads, retaining in-frame beta chains. Each entry merges the rows of one CDR3 protein and shows their most common DNA and genes. TCRdb, rather than the study authors, made the V and J calls. The sample table lists fewer than 400,000 distinct CDR3 sequences, 20% to 30% of them with a count of one. The ten largest clones represent 70% to 75% of the sample.

A patient counted as having stable Graves' hyperthyroidism if no progression to ophthalmopathy occurred over 18 months of follow-up. Hyperthyroidism patients were aged 18 to 65 years and newly diagnosed, with disease duration of less than 2 months. The study excluded patients with uncontrolled infections, other autoimmune diseases, pregnancy or lactation. Clinical symptoms, serum thyroxine and TRAb, thyroid ultrasound, and orbital computed tomography formed the basis for the diagnoses. Ficoll-Paque density gradient centrifugation was used to isolate PBMCs from 8 to 10 ml of fresh peripheral blood. Total RNA was extracted with Trizol reagent, and quality was checked on an Agilent 2100 Bioanalyzer.

This TCR was recovered from a man aged 45-65 years with Graves' hyperthyroidism. The rearrangement joined TRBV11-2 to TRBJ1-1; a stretch of 9 junction bases matches TRBD1. The source material was blood. The CDR3 loop reads CASSPRGQGSEAFF. The bases are TGTGCCAGCAGCCCGCGGGGACAGGGCTCTGAAGCTTTCTTT.